These 18 T cell receptor beta chains were sequenced from one sample in a study of control samples from healthy donors and cancer patients (dated by TCRdb to 2020 to 2022). The library was made by the immunoSEQ multiplex PCR assay. TCRdb retrieved this table from immuneACCESS and kept in-frame rearrangements only. Not all clones are present; in checked studies, unresolved V genes account for under half, and no reason is known for the remainder. Present in this sample are tens of thousands of clones, 75% to 95% of which were seen just once. Jointly, the top ten make up about 0.91% of the sample. Material for sequencing was PBMCs. The receptors originated from a man aged 30 to 45 with colorectal cancer.

V and J are TRBV13 and TRBJ2-2, with TRBD1 as a possible D gene (5 bases). CDR3 size: 13 residues. Germline loops: CDR1 PRHDT, CDR2 FYEKMQ (reference sequence). Deletions cut 2 bases from V and 5 bases from J, with 6 bases between. Here the CDR3 DNA reads TGTGCCAGCAGCTTAAGGGGAACCGGGGAGCTGTTTTTT. It codes for CASSLRGTGELFF.

This clone showed up just once. This sequence joins TRBV6-5 and TRBJ1-5, with no clear D. CDR3 length equals 13 residues. The germline V gene encodes CDR1 MNHEY and CDR2 SVGAGI. V gave up 2 bases and J gave up 0 bases, with 2 bases separating them. CDR3 amino acids: CASSYSSNQPQHF. CDR3 coding DNA: TGTGCCAGCAGTTACAGTAGCAATCAGCCCCAGCATTTT.

V usage is TRBV12-3 or TRBV12-4 and J usage is TRBJ1-3; D is undetermined. Between the trimmed V and J ends, which lost 6 bases and 4 bases, there was a span of 4 bases. The CDR3 spans 11 residues. The CDR3 nucleotides read TGTGCCAGCAGCGCAGGAAACACCATATATTTT. Protein product: CASSAGNTIYF.

V gene TRBV6-5 combines with J gene TRBJ2-5; 7 bases match TRBD1. This CDR3 region has 12 residues. Germline-derived CDR1 and CDR2 are MNHEY and SVGAGI. V gave up 6 bases and J gave up 5 bases; unmatched junction bases: 3. CDR3 sequence: CASSATGETQYF. The DNA for the CDR3 is TGTGCCAGCAGCGCGACAGGGGAGACCCAGTACTTC.

The V call is TRBV5-1, the J call TRBJ2-7, with 9 nucleotides matching TRBD1. Germline CDR1 reads SGHRS; CDR2 reads YFSETQ. The CDR3 contains 15 residues. Trimming removed 0 bases from V and 1 base from J; junction bases left unmatched: 2. The CDR3 DNA reads TGCGCCAGCAGCTTGGGACAGGGGGGGTCCTACGAGCAGTACTTC. This codes for CASSLGQGGSYEQYF.

This chain joins TRBV5-4 and TRBJ2-1; D tentatively fits TRBD1 or TRBD2 (6 bases each). The CDR3 has 16 amino acids. Per the germline V gene, CDR1 is SGHNT and CDR2 is YYREEE (reference sequence). Between the trimmed V and J ends, which lost 0 bases and 6 bases, there was a span of 16 bases. The CDR3 DNA reads as TGTGCCAGCAGCTTGGAGGGGGGCCGTAACATCAATGAGCAGTTCTTC. Its protein product is CASSLEGGRNINEQFF. The full variable domain, in which reference TRBV5-4 and TRBJ2-1 provide the parts outside the CDR3, is ETGVTQSPTHLIKTRGQQVTLRCSSQSGHNTVSWYQQALGQGPQFIFQYYREEENGRGNFPPRFSGLQFPNYSSELNVNALELDDSALYLCASSLEGGRNINEQFFGPGTRLTVL.

This sequence joins TRBV6-1 and TRBJ1-2; D remains unclear. Trimming took off 2 bases at V and 4 bases at J, with 11 bases between the two ends. This CDR3 is built from 14 residues. The germline CDR1 and CDR2 sequences are MNHNS and SASEGT. CDR3 coding DNA: TGTGCCAGCAGTGAAAAAACCCACCGCTATGGCTACACCTTC. Translating it yields CASSEKTHRYGYTF.

This sequence joins TRBV2 and TRBJ1-4, with D possibly being TRBD1 (5 bases). Trimming left V 7 bases short and J 0 bases short, with 15 bases between. This CDR3 region has 16 residues. Per the germline V gene, CDR1 is SNHLY and CDR2 is FYNNEI. The CDR3 protein is CASTRQTPATNEKLFF. The CDR3 DNA is TGTGCCAGCACTCGACAGACCCCAGCAACTAATGAAAAACTGTTTTTT.

V usage is TRBV2 and J usage is TRBJ2-7; 7 bases fit TRBD1. The length of the CDR3 is 13 residues. The trim removed 6 bases at V and 4 bases at J, leaving 6 bases unmatched. Germline V gene lookup returns CDR1 SNHLY and CDR2 FYNNEI. In DNA form, the CDR3 reads TGTGCCAGCAGCTCAGACAGGGCTTACGAGCAGTACTTC. This sequence encodes CASSSDRAYEQYF.

This sequence joins TRBV12-3 or TRBV12-4 and TRBJ1-1; D is ambiguous. V lost 3 bases to trimming and J lost 0 bases, with 5 bases between them. The CDR3 is made up of 13 amino acids. CDR3 in DNA: TGTGCCAGCAGTTTTAGCGTGAACACTGAAGCTTTCTTT. The encoded protein is CASSFSVNTEAFF.

This clone appeared a single time. The V gene is TRBV7-2, the J gene TRBJ2-4, with D perhaps being TRBD1 or TRBD2 (5 bases each). This CDR3 contains 15 residues. Per the germline V gene, CDR1 is SGHTA and CDR2 is FQGNSA. The germline V and J ends were trimmed by 5 bases and 8 bases, with 19 bases remaining between them. CDR3 sequence reads: CASSRGASSQDIQYF. CDR3 DNA sequence: TGTGCCAGCAGCAGGGGAGCATCTAGTCAGGACATTCAGTACTTC.

The chain couples TRBV7-8 to TRBJ2-5, with D perhaps matching TRBD2 (5 bases). The germline V and J ends were trimmed by 0 bases and 1 base, with 9 bases remaining between them. The CDR3 runs to 15 residues. From germline, CDR1 is SGHVS and CDR2 FQNEAQ. The CDR3 spells CASSLASEPQETQYF. CDR3 coding DNA: TGTGCCAGCAGCTTAGCTAGCGAACCCCAAGAGACCCAGTACTTC.

J is TRBJ1-2 and V is TRBV11-2, with D uncertain. This CDR3 region has 12 residues. Deletions cut 3 bases from V and 3 bases from J, with 5 bases between. The germline V gene encodes CDR1 SGHAT and CDR2 FQNNGV. The CDR3 DNA sequence: TGTGCCAGCAGCTTTGAGGACTATGGCTACACCTTC. Amino acids: CASSFEDYGYTF.

This clone was seen just once. The chain is built from TRBV7-6 and TRBJ2-2; a weak D match, TRBD1 (5 bases). The germline V gene has CDR1 SGHVS and CDR2 FNYEAQ. This CDR3 is built from 16 residues. V shed 1 base and J shed 1 base, with 10 bases lying between them. CDR3 DNA: TGTGCCAGCAGCTTAGGGGGCTCTCTGAACACCGGGGAGCTGTTTTTT. Protein product: CASSLGGSLNTGELFF.

This chain joins TRBV5-4 and TRBJ1-5; D ambiguous. The CDR3 loop spans 13 amino acids. Germline lookup yields CDR1 SGHNT and CDR2 YYREEE (reference sequence). The V and J ends lost 0 bases and 5 bases respectively, with 6 bases between them. The CDR3 sequence: CASSLGLDQPQHF. The CDR3 DNA sequence: TGTGCCAGCAGCTTGGGACTTGATCAGCCCCAGCATTTT.

This chain connects TRBV7-9 to TRBJ2-7, with D unclear. Germline V gene data show CDR1 as SEHNR and CDR2 as FQNEAQ (reference sequence). Trimming took off 0 bases at V and 3 bases at J, with 6 bases between the two ends. The CDR3 runs to 13 residues. In nucleotides, the CDR3 is TGTGCCAGCAGCTTAGCCCCGGGCTACGAGCAGTACGTC. Encoded protein: CASSLAPGYEQYV.

The chain carries TRBV5-1 and TRBJ1-1; D is possibly TRBD1 (6 bases). Per germline, CDR1 SGHRS and CDR2 YFSETQ. V was cut by 0 bases and J by 2 bases, with 11 bases left in between. The CDR3 is 15 amino acids. CDR3 DNA sequence: TGCGCCAGCAGCTTGGGGGGGCAGGCTAACACTGAAGCTTTCTTT. Its translation is CASSLGGQANTEAFF.

The chain is built from TRBV18 and TRBJ2-2; a possible D gene is TRBD2 (5 bases). The germline CDR1 and CDR2 sequences are KGHSH and LQKENI. Between the trimmed V and J ends, which lost 6 bases and 6 bases, there was a span of 17 bases. This CDR3 contains 15 residues. The CDR3 here is CASSPAGHSSGELFF. The DNA for the CDR3 is TGTGCCAGCTCCCCCGCGGGCCACTCATCCGGGGAGCTGTTTTTT. Full variable domain (rest looked up from reference TRBV18 and TRBJ2-2): NAGVMQNPRHLVRRRGQEARLRCSPMKGHSHVYWYRQLPEEGLKFMVYLQKENIIDESGMPKERFSAEFPKEGPSILRIQQVVRGDSAAYFCASSPAGHSSGELFFGEGSRLTVL.